These 2 T cell receptor beta chains share one sample of origin, sequenced in a study of ipilimumab plus nivolumab after autologous stem cell transplantation (dated by TCRdb to the early 2020s). To prepare the library, the immunoSEQ multiplex PCR assay was applied. TCRdb carries this immuneACCESS record with in-frame sequences only. Its versions omit some clonotypes, under half of them owing to an unresolved V gene in the studies checked, with the rest unexplained. This sample holds roughly 86,000 clones; 83% were observed only once. In total, the top ten clones hold around 2% of the sample. Sequenced here: PBMCs, sampled in a trial of ipilimumab plus nivolumab as post-transplant consolidation. These receptors were obtained from a male donor with diffuse large B-cell lymphoma.

The V and J genes are TRBV5-1 and TRBJ2-2; 9 bases align to TRBD1. Per germline, CDR1 SGHRS and CDR2 YFSETQ. This CDR3 is 15 amino acids long. Unmatched junction bases numbered 5, after V lost 4 bases and J lost 4 bases. Here the CDR3 reads CASSQDRGLTGELFF. CDR3 nucleotides: TGCGCCAGCAGCCAGGACAGGGGCCTCACCGGGGAGCTGTTTTTT.

This chain joins TRBV6-5 and TRBJ1-3; the D is unclear. Germline assignment: CDR1 MNHEY and CDR2 SVGAGI. V was clipped by 4 bases and J by 0 bases, with 13 bases between them. The CDR3 consists of 16 residues. The CDR3 DNA follows: TGTGCCAGCAGTTCGGCAGCCGGGCCCTCTGGAAACACCATATATTTT. As protein: CASSSAAGPSGNTIYF.